This TCR beta chain was sequenced during a study of OX40 agonist ivuxolimab in advanced cancers. This CDR3 is 17 amino acids long. Unmatched junction bases numbered 4, after V lost 3 bases and J lost 0 bases. Per the germline V gene, CDR1 is SGHTA and CDR2 is FQGNSA. The assay was immunoSEQ multiplex PCR, and TCRdb's table has in-frame clones only and misses some. The data contain roughly 60,000 clones, about 84% of them singletons. The specimen was CD4+ or CD8+ T cells sorted from blood, collected in a trial of the OX40 agonist ivuxolimab. The sequence came from an adult with an advanced solid tumor such as melanoma, head and neck, liver or kidney cancer. The chain employs TRBV7-2 and TRBJ2-6, with 8 positions matching TRBD2. This chain's CDR3 is CASSFGSGGSGANVLTF. CDR3 DNA: TGTGCCAGCAGCTTTGGCAGCGGGGGCTCTGGGGCCAACGTCCTGACTTTC.